This T cell receptor (beta chain) was profiled in a study of cytomegalovirus exposure and HLA in healthy donors. V dropped 3 bases and J dropped 4 bases, with 13 bases sitting between them. Germline-derived CDR1 and CDR2 are SGDLS and YYNGEE. The CDR3 totals 14 residues. Vbeta (60) and Jbeta (13) primers were used in the PCR. Some clones are missing from TCRdb's copy, which holds only in-frame ones; the method was immunoSEQ multiplex PCR. The table has approximately 150,000 clones, almost 80% seen once. The chain couples TRBV9 to TRBJ1-1; D remains ambiguous. The receptor was isolated from a man younger than 40 in good health and CMV-seronegative. Sample: PBMCs. CDR3 region: CASSAGGLSTEAFF. The DNA of the CDR3 is TGTGCCAGCAGCGCGGGAGGTCTGAGCACTGAAGCTTTCTTT.